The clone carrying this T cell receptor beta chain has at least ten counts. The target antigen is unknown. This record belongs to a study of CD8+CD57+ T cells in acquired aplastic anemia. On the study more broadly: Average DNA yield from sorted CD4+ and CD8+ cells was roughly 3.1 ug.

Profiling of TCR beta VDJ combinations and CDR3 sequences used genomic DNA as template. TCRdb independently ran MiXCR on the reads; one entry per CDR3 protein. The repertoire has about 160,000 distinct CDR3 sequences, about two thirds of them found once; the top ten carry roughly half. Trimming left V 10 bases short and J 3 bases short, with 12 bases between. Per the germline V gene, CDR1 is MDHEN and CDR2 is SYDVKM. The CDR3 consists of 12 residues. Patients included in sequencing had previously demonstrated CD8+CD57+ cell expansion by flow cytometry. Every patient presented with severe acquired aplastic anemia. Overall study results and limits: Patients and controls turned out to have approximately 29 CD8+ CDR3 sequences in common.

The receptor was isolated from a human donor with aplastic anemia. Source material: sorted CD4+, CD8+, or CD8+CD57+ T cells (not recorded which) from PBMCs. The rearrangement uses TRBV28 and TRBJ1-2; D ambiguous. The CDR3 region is CATDMYYYGYTF. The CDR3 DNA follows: TGTGCCACCGATATGTATTACTATGGCTACACCTTC.